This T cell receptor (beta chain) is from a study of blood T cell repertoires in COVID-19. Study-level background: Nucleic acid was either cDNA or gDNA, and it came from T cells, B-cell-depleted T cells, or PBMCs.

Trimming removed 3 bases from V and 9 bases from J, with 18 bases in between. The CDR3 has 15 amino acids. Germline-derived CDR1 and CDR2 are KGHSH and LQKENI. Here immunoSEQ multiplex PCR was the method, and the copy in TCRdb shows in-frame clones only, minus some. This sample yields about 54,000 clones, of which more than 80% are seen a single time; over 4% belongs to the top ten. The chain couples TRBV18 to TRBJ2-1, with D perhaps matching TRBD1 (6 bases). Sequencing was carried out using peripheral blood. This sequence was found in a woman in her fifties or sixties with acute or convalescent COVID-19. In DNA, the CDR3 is TGTGCCAGCTCACCGAACAGGGAACCGAGTGCTGAGCAGTTCTTC. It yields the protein CASSPNREPSAEQFF. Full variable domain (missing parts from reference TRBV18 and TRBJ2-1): NAGVMQNPRHLVRRRGQEARLRCSPMKGHSHVYWYRQLPEEGLKFMVYLQKENIIDESGMPKERFSAEFPKEGPSILRIQQVVRGDSAAYFCASSPNREPSAEQFFGPGTRLTVL.